The rows below give T cell receptor beta chains drawn from one sample of a study of T cell repertoires in cytomegalovirus infection. These receptors are not linked to any known antigen. One entry per CDR3 protein, called by TCRdb with MiXCR from the reads. The sample lists some 350,000 distinct CDR3 sequences, about 34% seen once, with around an eighth in the top ten. The starting material was cultured PBMCs, obtained from culture after CMV antigen stimulation. These receptors were collected from a human donor in good health (CMV status not recorded). Some clones in this sample may be carry-over from other donors' samples. CDR3s include the opening cysteine and the closing phenylalanine or tryptophan. D genes are given only for firm matches. Clone size appears in some rows only: once, few, many, or a class for an expanded clone.

d_gene	j_gene	abundance	v_gene	CDR3aa	CDR3nt
TRBD2	TRBJ2-3	few	TRBV12-3/TRBV12-4	CASTGTGGRLDTQYF	TGTGCCAGCACGGGGACTGGCGGGAGGTTGGATACGCAGTATTTT
NA	TRBJ1-5	NA	TRBV7-9	CASSLGLGGINQPQHF	TGTGCCAGCAGCTTAGGTTTAGGGGGTATTAATCAGCCCCAGCATTTT
TRBD2	TRBJ2-5	NA	TRBV13	CASSLRGLGGKETQYF	TGTGCCAGCAGCTTAAGGGGACTAGGAGGGAAAGAGACCCAGTACTTC
TRBD2	TRBJ2-7	NA	TRBV4-1	CASSQGLGAEAGGPDEQYF	TGCGCCAGCAGCCAAGGCTTAGGGGCCGAAGCGGGAGGGCCTGACGAGCAGTACTTC
NA	TRBJ2-1	many	TRBV10-3	CAISGNREQFF	TGTGCCATCAGTGGGAATCGGGAGCAGTTCTTC
NA	TRBJ2-1	many	TRBV7-9	CASSLEARNNEQFF	TGTGCCAGCAGCTTAGAGGCTAGAAACAATGAGCAGTTCTTC
NA	TRBJ1-6	NA	TRBV25-1	CASSDEAVLHF	TGTGCCAGCAGTGATGAGGCAGTCCTCCACTTT
NA	TRBJ1-3	NA	TRBV5-4	CASSIGASGNTIYF	TGTGCCAGCAGTATAGGGGCCTCTGGAAACACCATATATTTT
NA	TRBJ1-2	NA	TRBV5-4	CASSLLPQEGYTF	TGTGCCAGCAGCTTGTTGCCACAAGAGGGCTACACCTTC
NA	TRBJ2-3	NA	TRBV6-5	CASTPMRRDPVPTDTQYF	TGTGCCAGCACCCCCATGCGCCGGGACCCTGTGCCTACAGATACGCAGTATTTT